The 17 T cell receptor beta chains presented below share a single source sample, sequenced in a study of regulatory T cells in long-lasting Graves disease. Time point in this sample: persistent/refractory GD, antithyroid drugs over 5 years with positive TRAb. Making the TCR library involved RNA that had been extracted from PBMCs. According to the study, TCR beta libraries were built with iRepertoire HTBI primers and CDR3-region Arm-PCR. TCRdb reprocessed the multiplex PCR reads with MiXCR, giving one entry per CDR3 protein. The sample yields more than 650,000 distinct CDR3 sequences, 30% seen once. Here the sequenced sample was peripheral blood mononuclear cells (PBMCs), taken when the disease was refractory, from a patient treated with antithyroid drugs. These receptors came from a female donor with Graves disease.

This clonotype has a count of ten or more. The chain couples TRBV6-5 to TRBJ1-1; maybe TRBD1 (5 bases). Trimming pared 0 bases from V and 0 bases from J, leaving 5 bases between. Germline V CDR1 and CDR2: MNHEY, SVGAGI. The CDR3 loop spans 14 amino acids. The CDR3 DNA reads TGTGCCAGCAGTTACTCGGGGGTGAACACTGAAGCTTTCTTT. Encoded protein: CASSYSGVNTEAFF.

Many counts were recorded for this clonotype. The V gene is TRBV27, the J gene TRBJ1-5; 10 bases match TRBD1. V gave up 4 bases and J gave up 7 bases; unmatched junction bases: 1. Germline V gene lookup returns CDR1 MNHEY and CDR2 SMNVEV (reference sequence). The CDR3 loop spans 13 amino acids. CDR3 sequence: CASSWTGGQPQHF. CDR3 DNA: TGTGCCAGCAGTTGGACAGGGGGACAGCCCCAGCATTTT.

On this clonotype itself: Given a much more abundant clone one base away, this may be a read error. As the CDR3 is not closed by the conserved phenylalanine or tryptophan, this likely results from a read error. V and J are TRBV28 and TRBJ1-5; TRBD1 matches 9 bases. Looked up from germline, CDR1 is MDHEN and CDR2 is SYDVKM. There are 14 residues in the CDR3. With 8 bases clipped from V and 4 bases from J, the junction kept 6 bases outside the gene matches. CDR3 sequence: CASRLDRGNQPQHL. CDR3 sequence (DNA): TGTGCCAGCCGCTTAGACAGGGGGAATCAGCCCCAGCATCTT.

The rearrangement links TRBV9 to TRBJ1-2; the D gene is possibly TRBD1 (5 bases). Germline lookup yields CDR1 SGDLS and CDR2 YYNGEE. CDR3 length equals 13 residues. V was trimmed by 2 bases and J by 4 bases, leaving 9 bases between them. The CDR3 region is CASSVGDSYGYTF. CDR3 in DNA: TGTGCCAGCAGCGTGGGGGATAGCTATGGCTACACCTTC.

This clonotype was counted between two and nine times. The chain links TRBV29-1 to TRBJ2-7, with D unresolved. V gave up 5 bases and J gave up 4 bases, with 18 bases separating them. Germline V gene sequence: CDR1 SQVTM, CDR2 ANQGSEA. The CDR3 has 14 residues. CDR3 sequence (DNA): TGCAGCGTTAGGATTCCCCTTTTGGCTTACGAGCAGTACTTC. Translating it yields CSVRIPLLAYEQYF.

The CDR3 DNA reads TGCAGTGCTATCGATTGGGGGCGCGAAGAGACCCAGTACTTC. The encoded protein is CSAIDWGREETQYF. The chain employs TRBV20-1 and TRBJ2-5; tentative D call: TRBD1 (6 bases). The CDR3 length is 14 residues. The V end was cut by 4 bases, the J end by 3 bases, with 15 bases between. Looked up from germline, CDR1 is DFQATT and CDR2 is SNEGSKA (reference sequence).

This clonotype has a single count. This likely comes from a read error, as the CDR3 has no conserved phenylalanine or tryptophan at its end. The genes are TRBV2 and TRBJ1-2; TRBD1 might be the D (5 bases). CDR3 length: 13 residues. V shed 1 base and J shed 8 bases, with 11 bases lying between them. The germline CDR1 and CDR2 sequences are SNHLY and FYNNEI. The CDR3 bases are TGTGCCAGCAGTGAAGTAAGGGGCGAAGGCTACACCTTG. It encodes CASSEVRGEGYTL.

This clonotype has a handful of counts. The DNA for the CDR3 is TGTGCCAGCAGCCCCCGTGGGGAGCGCGGCTACACCTTC. Protein sequence: CASSPRGERGYTF. This chain joins TRBV9 and TRBJ1-2; no definite D call. In germline, CDR1 is SGDLS, CDR2 YYNGEE. The CDR3 runs to 13 residues. V lost 4 bases and J lost 8, with 15 bases in between.

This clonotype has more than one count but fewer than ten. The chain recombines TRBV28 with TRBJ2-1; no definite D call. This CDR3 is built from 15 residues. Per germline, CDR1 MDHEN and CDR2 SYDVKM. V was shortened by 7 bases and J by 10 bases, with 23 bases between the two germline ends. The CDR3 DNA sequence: TGTGCCAGCAACTTGGGAAAGCCCTCAAACCCAGAGCAGTTCTTC. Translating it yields CASNLGKPSNPEQFF.

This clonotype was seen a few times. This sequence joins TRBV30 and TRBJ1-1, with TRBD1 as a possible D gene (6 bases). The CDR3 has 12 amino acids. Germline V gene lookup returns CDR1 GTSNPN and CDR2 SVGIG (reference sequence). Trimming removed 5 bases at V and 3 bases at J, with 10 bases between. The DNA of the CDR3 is TGTGCCTGGGCAGGGGCGTACACTGAAGCTTTCTTT. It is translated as CAWAGAYTEAFF. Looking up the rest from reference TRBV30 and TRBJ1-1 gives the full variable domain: SQTIHQWPATLVQPVGSPLSLECTVEGTSNPNLYWYRQAAGRGLQLLFYSVGIGQISSEVPQNLSASRPQDRQFILSSKKLLLSDSGFYLCAWAGAYTEAFFGQGTRLTVV.

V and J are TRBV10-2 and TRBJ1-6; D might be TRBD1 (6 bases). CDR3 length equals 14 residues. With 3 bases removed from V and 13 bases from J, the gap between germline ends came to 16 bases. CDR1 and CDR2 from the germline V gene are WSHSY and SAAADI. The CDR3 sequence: CASSDGQPGHPLHF. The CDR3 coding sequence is TGCGCCAGCAGTGACGGACAGCCAGGCCATCCCCTCCACTTT.

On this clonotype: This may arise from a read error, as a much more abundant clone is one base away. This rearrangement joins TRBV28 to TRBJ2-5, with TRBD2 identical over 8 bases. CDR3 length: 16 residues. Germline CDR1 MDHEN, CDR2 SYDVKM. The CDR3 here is CATSDPIAGTQETQYF. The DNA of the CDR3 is TGTGCCACCAGTGATCCTATAGCGGGGACGCAAGAGACCCAGTACTTC. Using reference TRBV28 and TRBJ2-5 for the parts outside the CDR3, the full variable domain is DVKVTQSSRYLVKRTGEKVFLECVQDMDHENMFWYRQDPGLGLRLIYFSYDVKMKEKGDIPEGYSVSREKKERFSLILESASTNQTSMYLCATSDPIAGTQETQYFGPGTRLLVL.

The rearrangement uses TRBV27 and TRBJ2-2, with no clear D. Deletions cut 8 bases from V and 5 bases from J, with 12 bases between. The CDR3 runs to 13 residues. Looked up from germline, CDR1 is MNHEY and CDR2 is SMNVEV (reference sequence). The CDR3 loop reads CASRLLITGELFF. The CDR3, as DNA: TGTGCCAGCCGCTTACTTATAACCGGGGAGCTGTTTTTT.

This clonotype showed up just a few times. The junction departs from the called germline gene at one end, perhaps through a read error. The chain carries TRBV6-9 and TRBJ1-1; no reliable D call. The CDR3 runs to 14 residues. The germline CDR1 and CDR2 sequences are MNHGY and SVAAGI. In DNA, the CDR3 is TGTGCCAGCAGTTACGGCATCGTGAAGACTGAAGCTTTCTTT. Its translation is CASSYGIVKTEAFF.

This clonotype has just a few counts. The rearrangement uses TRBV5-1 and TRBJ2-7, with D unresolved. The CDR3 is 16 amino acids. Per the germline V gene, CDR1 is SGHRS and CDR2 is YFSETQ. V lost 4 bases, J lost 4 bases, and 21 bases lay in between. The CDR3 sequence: CASSVRLTGIIYEQYF. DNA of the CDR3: TGCGCCAGCAGCGTACGCCTGACTGGGATCATATACGAGCAGTACTTC.

The DNA for the CDR3 is TGTGCCAGCAGCCGGGCGGGACTAGGTTCACCCCTCCACTTT. Translating gives CASSRAGLGSPLHF. This chain connects TRBV3-1 to TRBJ1-6; TRBD1 is a possible D gene (5 bases). V dropped 4 bases and J dropped 9 bases, with 13 bases sitting between them. CDR1 LGHDT and CDR2 YNNKEL come from the germline V gene (reference sequence). This CDR3 is built from 14 residues.

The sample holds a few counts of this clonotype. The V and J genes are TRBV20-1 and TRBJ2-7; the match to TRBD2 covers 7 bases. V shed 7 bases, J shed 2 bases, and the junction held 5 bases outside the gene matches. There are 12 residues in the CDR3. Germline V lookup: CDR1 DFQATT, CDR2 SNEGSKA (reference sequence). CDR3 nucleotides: TGCAGTGTCCAGACTAGCCCCTACGAGCAGTACTTC. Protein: CSVQTSPYEQYF.